This T cell receptor (beta chain) is from a study of T cells in Graves' hyperthyroidism and ophthalmopathy. To note about this clonotype: Its specificity is unknown. A read error may produce the germline difference seen at one junction end.

TCR beta CDR3 regions were amplified from RNA. TCR CDR3 underwent first-round RT-PCR with the HTBI primer set. One entry per CDR3 protein results from TCRdb running MiXCR on the multiplex PCR reads. Here the sample spans roughly 660,000 distinct CDR3 sequences, 15% to 20% being singletons. The CDR3 sequence is 14 residues long. CDR1 is DFQATT, CDR2 SNEGSKA, per germline (reference sequence). Patients were excluded because of uncontrolled infection, other autoimmune disease, pregnancy or lactation. Broader study findings: Ophthalmopathy prediction by the model preceded onset by a median about 6.3 months.

The specimen sequenced was blood. The V call is TRBV20-1, the J call TRBJ2-7; possible D gene TRBD1, 6 bases. The sequence came from a man between 45 and 60 years old with Graves' hyperthyroidism. The CDR3 bases are TGCAGTGCTGGGGACAAAGGCCTTGTCTACGATCAGTACTTC. Protein: CSAGDKGLVYDQYF.